The 27 T cell receptor beta chains listed next were all sequenced from one sample in a study of Ad26.COV2.S vaccination and SARS-CoV-2 variants. Clones were read by immunoSEQ multiplex PCR, and TCRdb kept only the in-frame ones, dropping some. Here the sample spans roughly 380,000 clones, 92% being singletons. The specimen was peripheral blood, collected after recovery from COVID-19. These TCRs come from a human donor who had recovered from COVID-19.

The chain uses TRBV19 and TRBJ2-1; D is unclear. Germline V lookup: CDR1 LNHDA, CDR2 SQIVND (reference sequence). Trimming removed 1 base at V and 7 bases at J, with 5 bases between. The CDR3 runs to 12 residues. CDR3 nucleotide sequence: TGTGCCAGTAGTATAGCAGTAAATGAGCAGTTCTTC. Its translation is CASSIAVNEQFF.

The genes are TRBV6-5 and TRBJ2-7; weak D call: TRBD2 (7 bases). Germline V lookup: CDR1 MNHEY, CDR2 SVGAGI. CDR3 length equals 14 residues. Between the trimmed V and J ends, which lost 6 bases and 2 bases, there was a span of 14 bases. The CDR3 coding sequence is TGTGCCAGCAGGCCAGGGGAGGGGACCTACGAGCAGTACTTC. Protein sequence: CASRPGEGTYEQYF.

This chain links TRBV19 with TRBJ1-2, with a possible D match to TRBD1 (5 bases). The CDR3 runs 14 residues. Looked up from germline, CDR1 is LNHDA and CDR2 is SQIVND (reference sequence). The V end was cut by 5 bases, the J end by 4 bases, with 14 bases between. The CDR3 bases are TGTGCCAGTAGTGCCAGGGACGGCCTCTATGGCTACACCTTC. It is translated as CASSARDGLYGYTF.

Only a few counts were recorded for this clone. The V call is TRBV16, the J call TRBJ2-7; 7 nucleotides align to TRBD1. Germline lookup yields CDR1 KGHSY and CDR2 FQNENV. The trim removed 0 bases at V and 3 bases at J, leaving 8 bases unmatched. This CDR3 comprises 16 residues. In DNA, the CDR3 is TGTGCCAGCAGCCAATCAAAGAGACAGGGACACTACGAGCAGTACTTC. The encoded protein is CASSQSKRQGHYEQYF.

The chain joins TRBV19 to TRBJ1-1; D gene ambiguous. Germline values: CDR1 LNHDA, CDR2 SQIVND (reference sequence). CDR3 size: 13 residues. V was clipped by 6 bases and J by 1 base, with 9 bases between them. CDR3 bases: TGTGCCAGTAGCTACCTGGGGAACACTGAAGCTTTCTTT. Its translation: CASSYLGNTEAFF. The complete variable domain, with remaining parts taken from reference TRBV19 and TRBJ1-1, reads DGGITQSPKYLFRKEGQNVTLSCEQNLNHDAMYWYRQDPGQGLRLIYYSQIVNDFQKGDIAEGYSVSREKKESFPLTVTSAQKNPTAFYLCASSYLGNTEAFFGQGTRLTVV.

The V call is TRBV9, the J call TRBJ2-1; D unclear. Trimming stripped 0 bases from V and 5 bases from J, with 3 bases between. CDR1 SGDLS and CDR2 YYNGEE come from the germline V gene. The CDR3 loop spans 12 amino acids. In DNA, the CDR3 is TGTGCCAGCAGCGTAGCCCACAATGAGCAGTTCTTC. Translation gives CASSVAHNEQFF.

Concerning this clone itself: One end of the junction fails to match germline, which may point to a read error. J is TRBJ2-1 and V is TRBV7-7, with 13 bases identical to TRBD2. CDR3 length: 17 amino acids. Germline-derived CDR1 and CDR2 are SSHAT and FNYEAQ (reference sequence). The CDR3, as DNA: TGTGCTAGCAGCCCTGGGACTAGCGGGGCGGCCGCCAATGAGCAGTTCTTC. Its translation is CASSPGTSGAAANEQFF.

This chain uses TRBV5-1 with TRBJ2-3; D is uncertain. Germline CDR1 is SGHRS and CDR2 is YFSETQ. The CDR3 is 16 amino acids. V was trimmed by 0 bases and J by 3 bases, leaving 14 bases between them. The DNA of the CDR3 is TGCGCCAGCAGCTTGGGGTCCGCAACATCAACAGATACGCAGTATTTT. This gives the protein CASSLGSATSTDTQYF.

The CDR3 bases are TGTGCCAGCAGCTTGGGCAGGGTAAAGGGCATTCAGTACTTC. Protein product: CASSLGRVKGIQYF. The chain combines TRBV5-4 with TRBJ2-4, with D tentatively TRBD1 (5 bases). With 0 bases removed from V and 9 bases from J, the gap between germline ends came to 13 bases. The CDR3 is 14 amino acids. The germline gives CDR1 SGHNT, CDR2 YYREEE (reference sequence).

This clone was seen a single time. J is TRBJ2-1 and V is TRBV5-6; no clear D gene. CDR3 size: 13 residues. The V gene's germline CDR1 is SGHDT and CDR2 YYEEEE. The V end lost 1 base, the J end lost 9 bases, and 11 bases lay between the germline ends. The CDR3 sequence: CASSLSPSGEQFF. The CDR3 DNA follows: TGTGCCAGCAGCTTGTCCCCGTCAGGTGAGCAGTTCTTC.

V and J are TRBV5-6 and TRBJ1-3; D is possibly TRBD1 (6 bases). Trimming removed 4 bases at V and 4 bases at J, with 15 bases between. This CDR3 has 15 amino acids. Germline values: CDR1 SGHDT, CDR2 YYEEEE. The CDR3 is CASSGQTGLGNTIYF. The CDR3 region has the DNA TGTGCCAGCAGCGGCCAGACAGGTCTCGGAAACACCATATATTTT.

This clone was observed a single time. V usage is TRBV4-1 and J usage is TRBJ2-7; D might be TRBD1 or TRBD2, each matching 6 bases. Germline V gene lookup returns CDR1 MGHRA and CDR2 YSYEKL. There are 15 residues in the CDR3. V gave up 0 bases and J gave up 6 bases, with 15 bases separating them. The chain's CDR3 is CASSQDSGGGSEQYF. As DNA, the CDR3 is TGCGCCAGCAGCCAAGATTCAGGAGGGGGGAGCGAGCAGTACTTC.

The rearrangement joins TRBV5-6 to TRBJ2-5; D is unresolved. From germline, CDR1 is SGHDT and CDR2 YYEEEE. The germline V and J ends were trimmed by 0 bases and 5 bases, with 11 bases remaining between them. The CDR3 is made up of 14 amino acids. CDR3 sequence: CASSLDIPRETQYF. The CDR3 DNA is TGTGCCAGCAGCTTGGACATCCCTCGGGAGACCCAGTACTTC.

The rearrangement links TRBV9 to TRBJ1-6; TRBD1 agrees at 7 bases. The CDR3 is made up of 14 amino acids. CDR1 is SGDLS, CDR2 YYNGEE, per germline. With 5 bases clipped from V and 9 bases from J, the junction kept 8 bases outside the gene matches. CDR3 sequence: CASSQTGVFSPLHF. Written as DNA, the CDR3 is TGTGCCAGCAGTCAAACAGGGGTATTTTCACCCCTCCACTTT.

This clone has a single count. This sequence joins TRBV4-1 and TRBJ1-5; D uncertain. The V gene lost 0 bases and the J gene lost 0 bases, with 12 bases spanning the gap. CDR3 length equals 17 residues. The germline gives CDR1 MGHRA, CDR2 YSYEKL. The CDR3 here is CASSQDGSEYSNQPQHF. CDR3 nucleotides: TGCGCCAGCAGCCAAGATGGGTCAGAATATAGCAATCAGCCCCAGCATTTT.

The chain is built from TRBV9 and TRBJ1-3; the D gene is possibly TRBD1 (5 bases). Germline V gives CDR1 SGDLS, CDR2 YYNGEE. The CDR3 has 16 amino acids. V was pared by 0 bases and J by 0 bases, with 10 bases between. The CDR3 DNA reads TGTGCCAGCAGCGTAGAAGACAGCCACTCTGGAAACACCATATATTTT. Its protein is CASSVEDSHSGNTIYF. The full variable domain, completed using reference TRBV9 and TRBJ1-3, is DSGVTQTPKHLITATGQRVTLRCSPRSGDLSVYWYQQSLDQGLQFLIQYYNGEERAKGNILERFSAQQFPDLHSELNLSSLELGDSALYFCASSVEDSHSGNTIYFGEGSWLTVV.

The chain couples TRBV7-8 to TRBJ2-7, with D unresolved. V lost 1 base, J lost 4 bases, and 11 bases lay in between. CDR1 is SGHVS, CDR2 FQNEAQ, per germline. The length of the CDR3 is 14 residues. CDR3 residues: CASSLGRSFYEQYF. Here the CDR3 DNA reads TGTGCCAGCAGCTTAGGCAGGAGTTTTTACGAGCAGTACTTC.

This sequence joins TRBV7-8 and TRBJ2-5; 8 bases line up with TRBD2. The junction had 14 bases not matched to a gene; V was cut back by 1 base and J by 7 bases. Germline CDR1 and CDR2: SGHVS and FQNEAQ. The CDR3 sequence is 17 residues long. CDR3 amino acids: CASSLDQTGGAFVTQYF. CDR3 bases: TGTGCCAGCAGCTTAGATCAGACGGGGGGGGCCTTCGTGACCCAGTACTTC.

The genes are TRBV11-2 and TRBJ2-2; D call uncertain. Trimming stripped 1 base from V and 3 bases from J, with 6 bases between. CDR1 and CDR2 (germline): SGHAT, FQNNGV. The CDR3 contains 14 residues. The CDR3 reads CASSLADYTGELFF. The CDR3 DNA reads as TGTGCCAGCAGCTTAGCGGATTACACCGGGGAGCTGTTTTTT.

This clone was observed once. V is TRBV2 and J is TRBJ1-1, with 7 positions matching TRBD1. Germline loops: CDR1 SNHLY, CDR2 FYNNEI. The trim removed 7 bases at V and 0 bases at J, leaving 11 bases unmatched. This CDR3 comprises 16 residues. CDR3 in amino acids: CASKSRGLPMNTEAFF. As DNA, the CDR3 is TGTGCCAGCAAATCTAGGGGGCTCCCCATGAACACTGAAGCTTTCTTT.

The gene calls are TRBV27 and TRBJ1-1; D may be TRBD1 (6 bases). Per the germline V gene, CDR1 is MNHEY and CDR2 is SMNVEV (reference sequence). CDR3 length equals 16 residues. Between the trimmed V and J ends, which lost 6 bases and 4 bases, there was a span of 21 bases. This CDR3 reads CASSREGGDSGTEAFF. The CDR3 DNA reads TGTGCCAGCAGCCGTGAGGGGGGGGATTCGGGCACTGAAGCTTTCTTT.

DNA of the CDR3: TGCAGTGCTAGTCCCCCCGGCTTAAGCACAGATACGCAGTATTTT. The encoded protein is CSASPPGLSTDTQYF. J is TRBJ2-3 and V is TRBV20-1; D gene ambiguous. The V end was cut by 3 bases, the J end by 0 bases, with 13 bases between. This CDR3 spans 15 amino acids. Germline CDR1 reads DFQATT; CDR2 reads SNEGSKA (reference sequence).

The V call is TRBV27, the J call TRBJ2-7; the D gene is possibly TRBD1 (5 bases). The length of the CDR3 is 15 residues. Trimming shortened V by 0 bases and J by 5 bases, and 14 bases separated the two germline ends. Germline V gene sequence: CDR1 MNHEY, CDR2 SMNVEV (reference sequence). CDR3 coding DNA: TGTGCCAGCAGTTTATCCCACCAGGGTAAGAACGAGCAGTACTTC. As protein: CASSLSHQGKNEQYF.

The chain employs TRBV7-9 and TRBJ2-5; D remains ambiguous. The germline gives CDR1 SEHNR, CDR2 FQNEAQ (reference sequence). The CDR3 has 13 residues. Trimming removed 2 bases at V and 2 bases at J, with 6 bases between. The CDR3, as DNA: TGTGCCAGCAGCTTAAGGCGACAAGAGACCCAGTACTTC. Translated: CASSLRRQETQYF.

The count of this clone is one. The genes are TRBV25-1 and TRBJ1-3, with D uncertain. Trimming stripped 3 bases from V and 4 bases from J, with 16 bases between. Germline-derived CDR1 and CDR2 are MGHDK and SYGVNS. CDR3 length equals 16 residues. CDR3 nucleotides: TGTGCCAGCAGTGATCTGAACACGAACGGAGGAAACACCATATATTTT. It is translated as CASSDLNTNGGNTIYF. Together with reference TRBV25-1 and TRBJ1-3, the CDR3 gives the full variable domain: EADIYQTPRYLVIGTGKKITLECSQTMGHDKMYWYQQDPGMELHLIHYSYGVNSTEKGDLSSESTVSRIRTEHFPLTLESARPSHTSQYLCASSDLNTNGGNTIYFGEGSWLTVV.

This sequence joins TRBV18 and TRBJ2-5; no reliable D call. The CDR3 runs 14 residues. V was pared by 5 bases and J by 2 bases, with 12 bases between. Looked up from germline, CDR1 is KGHSH and CDR2 is LQKENI. Here the CDR3 reads CASSTRHLQETQYF. CDR3 bases: TGTGCCAGCTCAACTCGACACCTTCAAGAGACCCAGTACTTC. The full variable domain, completed using reference TRBV18 and TRBJ2-5, is NAGVMQNPRHLVRRRGQEARLRCSPMKGHSHVYWYRQLPEEGLKFMVYLQKENIIDESGMPKERFSAEFPKEGPSILRIQQVVRGDSAAYFCASSTRHLQETQYFGPGTRLLVL.

The rearrangement joins TRBV9 to TRBJ2-1, with D perhaps being TRBD1 or TRBD2 (5 bases each). V was pared by 3 bases and J by 14 bases, with 24 bases between. The CDR3 is made up of 15 amino acids. The germline V gene has CDR1 SGDLS and CDR2 YYNGEE. In DNA form, the CDR3 reads TGTGCCAGCAGCGCATACGGGACCCAAGCGGATAAGGAGTTCTTC. Amino acid sequence: CASSAYGTQADKEFF.